The clone carrying this T cell receptor beta chain has only one observation. What it binds is not known. This sample was included in a study of shared clonotypes between healthy human individuals. Study results and caveats: Estimated richness was generally greater in naive than memory subsets.

The CDR3 runs 12 residues. Germline values: CDR1 GTSNPN, CDR2 SVGIG (reference sequence). Some clones are missing from TCRdb's copy, which holds only in-frame ones; the method was immunoSEQ multiplex PCR. The table includes about 120,000 clones, under 70% detected once. Nashville, Tennessee was home to all donors, who were Caucasian adults. This clonotype was obtained from a woman aged 25-40 years in good health. The sample was memory CD8+ T cells sorted from blood. Subset described: CD45RO+ cells pooled with CCR7-negative TemRA cells. The chain uses TRBV30 and TRBJ2-5; D possibly corresponds to TRBD1 (5 bases). The DNA end lines up better with TRBJ2-7; the J call may be wrong. The CDR3 sequence: CVLDRRTYEQYF. The DNA of the CDR3 is TGTGTCCTCGACAGACGGACCTACGAGCAGTACTTC.